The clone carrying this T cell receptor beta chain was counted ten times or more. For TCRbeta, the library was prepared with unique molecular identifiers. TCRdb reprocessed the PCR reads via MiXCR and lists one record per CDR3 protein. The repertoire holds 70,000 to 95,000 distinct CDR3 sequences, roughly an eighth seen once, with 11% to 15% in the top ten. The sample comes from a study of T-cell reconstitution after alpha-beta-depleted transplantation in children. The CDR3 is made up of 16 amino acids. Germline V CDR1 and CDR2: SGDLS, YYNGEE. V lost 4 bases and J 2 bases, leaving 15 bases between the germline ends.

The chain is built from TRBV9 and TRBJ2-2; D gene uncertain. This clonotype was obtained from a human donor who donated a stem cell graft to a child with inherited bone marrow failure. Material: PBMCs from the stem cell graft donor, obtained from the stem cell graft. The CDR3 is CASSLRPTENTGELFF. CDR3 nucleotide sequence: TGTGCCAGCAGCCTCCGCCCCACAGAAAACACCGGGGAGCTGTTTTTT.